This passage covers 18 T cell receptor beta chains from one sample sequenced in a study of T cell responses to AZD1222 COVID-19 vaccine. The repertoire was sequenced with immunoSEQ multiplex PCR; TCRdb's copy has only in-frame clones and lacks some. In the table there are under 150,000 clones, about 91% of which are singletons. The sequencing used peripheral blood, collected 28 days after the second AZD1222 dose. Receptors were obtained from an adult who received the AZD1222 COVID-19 vaccine.

The rearrangement uses TRBV20-1 and TRBJ2-7, with D possibly being TRBD2 (7 bases). There are 15 residues in the CDR3. V shed 3 bases and J shed 9 bases, with 24 bases lying between them. CDR1 and CDR2 from the germline V gene are DFQATT and SNEGSKA (reference sequence). The CDR3 sequence: CSASLAGVPLGGQYF. The DNA of the CDR3 is TGCAGTGCTAGTCTGGCGGGAGTTCCACTAGGGGGGCAGTACTTC.

V gene TRBV20-1 combines with J gene TRBJ2-1; 7 nucleotides align to TRBD2. With V trimmed by 3 bases and J by 4 bases, 6 bases remained unmatched. This CDR3 comprises 14 residues. The germline gives CDR1 DFQATT, CDR2 SNEGSKA (reference sequence). This CDR3 reads CSASVSSGYNEQFF. CDR3 DNA: TGCAGTGCTAGTGTGTCTAGCGGATACAATGAGCAGTTCTTC.

The chain carries TRBV29-1 and TRBJ1-1; D is unresolved. The CDR3 extends over 15 amino acids. Germline-derived CDR1 and CDR2 are SQVTM and ANQGSEA. Between the trimmed V and J ends, which lost 2 bases and 7 bases, there was a span of 20 bases. In DNA, the CDR3 is TGCAGCGTTGAAATGTGGGCGGACGGTCTAGGTGAAGCTTTCTTT. It is translated as CSVEMWADGLGEAFF.

Here the CDR3 reads CASSLTSLHGDEQFF. DNA for the CDR3: TGTGCCAGTAGTCTTACTAGCTTGCATGGCGATGAGCAGTTCTTC. This chain connects TRBV19 to TRBJ2-1; weak D call: TRBD2 (6 bases). The V gene's germline CDR1 is LNHDA and CDR2 SQIVND (reference sequence). CDR3 size: 15 residues. With 5 bases removed from V and 8 bases from J, the gap between germline ends came to 19 bases.

This rearrangement joins TRBV13 to TRBJ2-1; 7 nucleotides align to TRBD1. This CDR3 region has 16 residues. Germline lookup yields CDR1 PRHDT and CDR2 FYEKMQ (reference sequence). J was trimmed by 0 bases and V by 5 bases; bases with no gene match: 7. CDR3 loop: CASSRGQTSSYNEQFF. The CDR3, as DNA: TGTGCCAGCAGCAGGGGACAGACGAGCTCCTACAATGAGCAGTTCTTC.

The CDR3 DNA reads as TGTGCCAGTAGCCTCTCGAGAGGCAGCTTAGGGCAGCCCCAGCATTTT. It yields the protein CASSLSRGSLGQPQHF. V usage is TRBV19 and J usage is TRBJ1-5, with D unresolved. CDR1 and CDR2 (germline): LNHDA, SQIVND (reference sequence). Trimming left V 6 bases short and J 7 bases short, with 22 bases between. The CDR3 has 16 residues.

This rearrangement joins TRBV5-3 to TRBJ2-7, with no clear D. TRBV5-3 is identified as an open reading frame with a role that is uncertain. There are 14 residues in the CDR3. Trimming removed 1 base at V and 0 bases at J, with 8 bases between. The CDR3 nucleotides read TGTGCCAGAAGCTTGCTGGCACGCTCCTACGAGCAGTACTTC. Translating gives CARSLLARSYEQYF.

The V call is TRBV29-1, the J call TRBJ1-1; unclear D gene. The V end lost 4 bases, the J end lost 1 base, and 1 base lay between the germline ends. The length of the CDR3 is 10 residues. From germline, CDR1 is SQVTM and CDR2 ANQGSEA. CDR3 sequence reads: CSVGNTEAFF. For the CDR3, the DNA is TGCAGCGTTGGGAACACTGAAGCTTTCTTT. Complete variable domain (other parts from reference TRBV29-1 and TRBJ1-1): SAVISQKPSRDICQRGTSLTIQCQVDSQVTMMFWYRQQPGQSLTLIATANQGSEATYESGFVIDKFPISRPNLTFSTLTVSNMSPEDSSIYLCSVGNTEAFFGQGTRLTVV.

The chain couples TRBV5-1 to TRBJ2-7; TRBD2 matches 10 bases. With V trimmed by 2 bases and J by 5 bases, 4 bases remained unmatched. The CDR3 is 14 residues long. Germline V CDR1 and CDR2: SGHRS, YFSETQ. CDR3 loop: CASSFRTSGHEQYF. As DNA, the CDR3 is TGCGCCAGCAGCTTTCGGACTAGCGGCCACGAGCAGTACTTC.

This clone came up a few times. The gene calls are TRBV7-2 and TRBJ1-1; no definite D call. The ends were cut back, 1 base at V and 6 bases at J, with 15 bases in the middle. The length of the CDR3 is 15 residues. CDR1 and CDR2 from the germline V gene are SGHTA and FQGNSA. CDR3 nucleotides: TGTGCCAGCAGCTTAGGAGTAGGTAAGGTAGCTGAAGCTTTCTTT. Amino acid sequence: CASSLGVGKVAEAFF.

CDR3 protein: CASSSDRLNTEAFF. The DNA of the CDR3 is TGTGCCAGTAGTTCAGACAGACTGAACACTGAAGCTTTCTTT. The chain recombines TRBV19 with TRBJ1-1; D is perhaps TRBD1 (5 bases). V was clipped by 5 bases and J by 0 bases, with 10 bases between them. CDR3 length: 14 amino acids. Germline-derived CDR1 and CDR2 are LNHDA and SQIVND (reference sequence).

The V call is TRBV6-6, the J call TRBJ1-5; 7 bases fit TRBD1. The ends lost 6 bases at V and 4 bases at J; junction bases unmatched: 9. Per germline, CDR1 MNHNY and CDR2 SVGAGI (reference sequence). CDR3 length: 15 residues. The CDR3 bases are TGTGCCAGCAGGGAAACGGGACAGACAAATCAGCCCCAGCATTTT. This gives the protein CASRETGQTNQPQHF.

The chain is built from TRBV16 and TRBJ1-1; D is perhaps TRBD1 (6 bases). In germline, CDR1 is KGHSY, CDR2 FQNENV. The V end was cut by 4 bases, the J end by 0 bases, with 12 bases between. The CDR3 is 15 residues long. This chain's CDR3 is CASSPNRDMNTEAFF. CDR3 DNA sequence: TGTGCCAGCAGCCCCAATCGGGACATGAACACTGAAGCTTTCTTT.

The V call is TRBV4-1, the J call TRBJ2-1, with 10 bases aligning to TRBD2. Trimming at V came to 2 bases and at J to 4 bases, leaving 2 bases not matched to a gene. The CDR3 runs 15 residues. Germline lookup yields CDR1 MGHRA and CDR2 YSYEKL. Here the CDR3 reads CASSQLAGGYNEQFF. The CDR3 bases are TGCGCCAGCAGCCAATTAGCGGGAGGTTACAATGAGCAGTTCTTC.

This rearrangement joins TRBV10-3 to TRBJ2-2, with D perhaps matching TRBD2 (6 bases). This CDR3 is 18 amino acids long. CDR1 and CDR2 from the germline V gene are ENHRY and SYGVKD. CDR3 DNA sequence: TGTGCGATTCACCCGGGACTTGCGGCGCCACACGACACCGGGGAGCTGTTTTTT. This gives the protein CAIHPGLAAPHDTGELFF.

The chain employs TRBV6-6 and TRBJ1-3; D unclear. From germline, CDR1 is MNHNY and CDR2 SVGAGI (reference sequence). This CDR3 region has 16 residues. Trimming took off 2 bases at V and 3 bases at J, with 14 bases between the two ends. This CDR3 is CASSYPRTADGNTIYF. Here the CDR3 DNA reads TGTGCCAGCAGTTACCCGCGGACGGCAGATGGAAACACCATATATTTT.

The chain carries TRBV10-3 and TRBJ2-3; 12 positions agree with TRBD1. The V gene's germline CDR1 is ENHRY and CDR2 SYGVKD. The V and J ends lost 6 bases and 1 base, in that order; junction bases with no gene match: 8. The CDR3 runs 17 residues. The DNA for the CDR3 is TGTGCCATCAGGAGTCCGGGACAGGGGGCCGGCACAGATACGCAGTATTTT. This gives the protein CAIRSPGQGAGTDTQYF.

The chain links TRBV5-4 to TRBJ2-3, with D unresolved. Germline CDR1 reads SGHNT; CDR2 reads YYREEE (reference sequence). Trimming cost V 3 bases and J 0 bases, with 11 bases left between them. The CDR3 loop spans 15 amino acids. For the CDR3, the DNA is TGTGCCAGCAGCTCGGACCGCCCTAGCACAGATACGCAGTATTTT. This encodes CASSSDRPSTDTQYF.